The entry below gives a single T cell receptor (beta chain) sequence along with its context. The V gene lost 0 bases and the J gene lost 0 bases, with 9 bases spanning the gap. This CDR3 has 16 residues. Per the germline V gene, CDR1 is MNHEY and CDR2 is SVGEGT. The sample originates from a study of blood T cell repertoires in COVID-19. Study context: Acute and convalescent COVID-19 specimens originated in the United States, Italy and Spain. PBMCs, B-cell-depleted T cells, or T cells were the source of the cDNA or gDNA that made up the material.

Original analysis: Reference gene primer amplification yielded estimated nucleated cell counts. Only in-frame clones appear in the TCRdb table, and some are missing; sequencing was by immunoSEQ multiplex PCR. D and trimming come from the DNA, and the V and J calls and clone size come from that table. The table lists approximately 150,000 clones, around 84% of them singletons, with about 10% in the top ten. The genes are TRBV6-2 or TRBV6-3 and TRBJ1-3; no clear D gene. The sample taken for sequencing was peripheral blood. This clonotype was sampled from a man aged 60 to 75 with active or convalescent COVID-19. The CDR3 DNA is TGTGCCAGCAGTTACTCGACGGGATCCTCTGGAAACACCATATATTTT. Encoded protein: CASSYSTGSSGNTIYF.